The sequence of this TCR beta chain was determined in a study of shared T cell receptors in the human thymus. Here immunoSEQ multiplex PCR was the method, and the copy in TCRdb shows in-frame clones only, minus some. The table lists about 660,000 clones, 88% of them singletons. Germline V gives CDR1 MNHNY, CDR2 SVGAGI (reference sequence). The ends were cut back, 9 bases at V and 1 base at J, with 16 bases in the middle. This CDR3 region has 14 residues. This same sample was also part of a study on human thymus T cells. That report adds: Donation came from healthy Finnish infants having corrective surgery for congenital heart defects. From resections taken during corrective heart surgery, the thymus tissue was obtained. Unrelated people showed highly overlapping thymic repertoires, related research reported.

The chain has TRBV6-6 and TRBJ2-7; D might be TRBD1 (6 bases). The clonotype comes from a boy less than two years old with a congenital heart defect. Sequencing was done on a sample of thymocytes. Here the CDR3 reads CASKRAGESYEQYF. In DNA form, the CDR3 reads TGTGCCAGTAAGAGGGCAGGGGAATCCTACGAGCAGTACTTC.